The 30 T cell receptor beta chains below all came from one sample that was sequenced in a study of blood T cell repertoires in COVID-19. TCRdb's copy holds only in-frame clones and misses some; the assay was immunoSEQ multiplex PCR. The sample lists 250,000 to 300,000 clones, nearly 90% occurring once. Specimen: PBMCs or T cells enriched from blood (not recorded which). These TCRs come from a woman in her 30s who had recovered from COVID-19.

This clone was observed once. The gene calls are TRBV28 and TRBJ1-2, with D unclear. The CDR3 covers 13 residues. Germline V gene lookup returns CDR1 MDHEN and CDR2 SYDVKM. V was cut by 1 base and J by 2 bases, with 5 bases left in between. The CDR3 sequence is CASSLYGNYGYTF. CDR3 bases: TGTGCCAGCAGTTTATACGGGAACTATGGCTACACCTTC.

V usage is TRBV6-5 and J usage is TRBJ2-5; D is perhaps TRBD1 (6 bases). Per the germline V gene, CDR1 is MNHEY and CDR2 is SVGAGI. Trimming took 6 bases from V and 3 from J, leaving 17 bases between them. The CDR3 sequence is 15 residues long. CDR3 in amino acids: CASRITGRQEETQYF. The CDR3 region has the DNA TGTGCCAGCAGAATTACAGGGAGACAAGAAGAGACCCAGTACTTC.

This chain uses TRBV2 with TRBJ2-3; 9 nucleotides match TRBD1. CDR3 length: 14 amino acids. Losses at the gene ends were 7 bases for V and 8 bases for J; bases not matched to a gene: 10. In germline, CDR1 is SNHLY, CDR2 FYNNEI. CDR3 residues: CASKGGQGATTQYF. CDR3 DNA sequence: TGTGCCAGCAAGGGGGGACAGGGAGCGACTACGCAGTATTTT.

Only one count was recorded for this clone. The chain is built from TRBV5-1 and TRBJ1-4; 7 bases are shared with TRBD1. CDR1 and CDR2 from the germline V gene are SGHRS and YFSETQ. The V segment lost 4 bases and the J segment 5 bases; nucleotides outside the gene matches: 11. There are 16 residues in the CDR3. The CDR3 loop is CASSPFPGQRNEKLFF. The CDR3 DNA reads as TGCGCCAGCAGCCCCTTCCCGGGACAGCGGAATGAAAAACTGTTTTTT.

This sequence joins TRBV5-6 and TRBJ2-7; 9 nucleotides match TRBD1. The length of the CDR3 is 15 residues. Unmatched junction bases numbered 5, after V lost 3 bases and J lost 1 base. Germline CDR1 reads SGHDT; CDR2 reads YYEEEE. CDR3 bases: TGTGCCAGCAGCTCCAGGGACAGGGTATCCTACGAGCAGTACTTC. Its translation is CASSSRDRVSYEQYF.

The J gene is TRBJ2-3, the V gene TRBV3-1 (or the pseudogene TRBV3-2); weak D call: TRBD2 (6 bases). CDR3 length: 15 residues. Germline CDR1 reads LGHDT; CDR2 reads YNNKEL (reference sequence). The V gene lost 4 bases and the J gene lost 2 bases, with 13 bases spanning the gap. In nucleotides, the CDR3 is TGTGCCAGCAGCCCCAGACTAGGGTACACAGATACGCAGTATTTT. This sequence encodes CASSPRLGYTDTQYF.

Only a few counts were recorded for this clone. The chain has TRBV14 and TRBJ1-2; D is uncertain. Germline V gene lookup returns CDR1 SGHDN and CDR2 FVKESK. The V gene lost 0 bases and the J gene lost 6 bases, with 11 bases spanning the gap. This CDR3 has 14 residues. Written as DNA, the CDR3 is TGTGCCAGCAGCCAAGATCGTAGGAGACATGGCTACACCTTC. This sequence encodes CASSQDRRRHGYTF.

The genes are TRBV11-2 and TRBJ1-6; the D is unclear. CDR3 length equals 15 residues. Germline values: CDR1 SGHAT, CDR2 FQNNGV. V lost 1 base and J 8 bases, leaving 12 bases between the germline ends. CDR3 in DNA: TGTGCCAGCAGCTTAGTGGGTCAGGAATATTCACCCCTCCACTTT. Protein: CASSLVGQEYSPLHF.

This chain joins TRBV27 and TRBJ1-6; the D gene is possibly TRBD1 (6 bases). Germline V gene lookup returns CDR1 MNHEY and CDR2 SMNVEV (reference sequence). This CDR3 spans 15 amino acids. Trimming removed 7 bases at V and 7 bases at J, with 17 bases between. The CDR3 region is CASTFSTGYNSPLHF. The CDR3 DNA is TGTGCCAGCACCTTCAGTACAGGGTACAATTCACCCCTCCACTTT.

The chain combines TRBV9 with TRBJ1-1, with D hard to call. The length of the CDR3 is 15 residues. The V gene lost 3 bases and the J gene lost 0 bases, with 12 bases spanning the gap. CDR1 SGDLS and CDR2 YYNGEE come from the germline V gene. The CDR3 DNA reads as TGTGCCAGCAGCGCCGGAGCGACGATGAACACTGAAGCTTTCTTT. Residues: CASSAGATMNTEAFF.

The J gene is TRBJ1-3, the V gene TRBV7-9, with 7 bases matching TRBD1. Germline values: CDR1 SEHNR, CDR2 FQNEAQ (reference sequence). This CDR3 is 15 amino acids long. Unmatched junction bases numbered 6, after V lost 5 bases and J lost 2 bases. Here the CDR3 DNA reads TGTGCCAGCAGCCCACCTACAGGGGCTGGAAACACCATATATTTT. Its protein product is CASSPPTGAGNTIYF.

CDR3: CASSLGGGGTEAFF. The CDR3 coding sequence is TGTGCCAGCAGCCTAGGGGGTGGGGGCACTGAAGCTTTCTTT. The chain joins TRBV3-1 (or the pseudogene TRBV3-2) to TRBJ1-1, with D possibly TRBD1 on 6 matching bases. The V and J ends lost 4 bases and 4 bases respectively, with 13 bases between them. Germline lookup yields CDR1 LGHDT and CDR2 YNNKEL (reference sequence). The CDR3 has 14 residues.

The chain uses TRBV29-1 and TRBJ1-2; D is unclear. The germline V gene has CDR1 SQVTM and CDR2 ANQGSEA. V lost 6 bases and J 1 base, leaving 6 bases between the germline ends. This CDR3 comprises 11 residues. DNA of the CDR3: TGCAGCGTACACAATAACTATGGCTACACCTTC. Translated, it gives CSVHNNYGYTF.

The chain joins TRBV7-2 to TRBJ1-1; 9 nucleotides agree with TRBD1. This CDR3 is built from 14 residues. Trimming cost V 3 bases and J 7 bases; bases outside gene matches: 6. Germline assignment: CDR1 SGHTA and CDR2 FQGNSA. CDR3 protein: CASSFTGGPYEAFF. For the CDR3, the DNA is TGTGCCAGCAGCTTCACAGGGGGCCCTTATGAAGCTTTCTTT.

This clone was detected only a few times. The chain has TRBV5-1 and TRBJ1-4; 7 positions match TRBD1. CDR1 is SGHRS and CDR2 is YFSETQ in the germline V gene. The V gene end was trimmed by 3 bases and the J gene end by 6 bases; junction bases not matched to a gene: 8. The CDR3 totals 15 residues. The CDR3 coding sequence is TGCGCCAGCAGCTCCGCGGGACAGCCGCATGAAAAACTGTTTTTT. Its translation is CASSSAGQPHEKLFF. Complete variable domain (other parts from reference TRBV5-1 and TRBJ1-4): KAGVTQTPRYLIKTRGQQVTLSCSPISGHRSVSWYQQTPGQGLQFLFEYFSETQRNKGNFPGRFSGRQFSNSRSEMNVSTLELGDSALYLCASSSAGQPHEKLFFGSGTQLSVL.

This clone was observed once. This chain connects TRBV18 to TRBJ1-3; D gene unclear. The germline V gene encodes CDR1 KGHSH and CDR2 LQKENI. The V gene lost 2 bases and the J gene lost 3 bases, with 11 bases spanning the gap. This CDR3 is 15 amino acids long. CDR3: CASSPGTHLGNTIYF. In DNA, the CDR3 is TGTGCCAGCTCACCAGGCACCCACCTTGGAAACACCATATATTTT. The full variable domain, completed using reference TRBV18 and TRBJ1-3, is NAGVMQNPRHLVRRRGQEARLRCSPMKGHSHVYWYRQLPEEGLKFMVYLQKENIIDESGMPKERFSAEFPKEGPSILRIQQVVRGDSAAYFCASSPGTHLGNTIYFGEGSWLTVV.

This clone was picked up one time. The chain employs TRBV5-4 and TRBJ2-3; D remains unclear. V was cut by 3 bases and J by 1 base, with 6 bases left in between. The V gene's germline CDR1 is SGHNT and CDR2 YYREEE (reference sequence). This CDR3 is built from 13 residues. Here the CDR3 DNA reads TGTGCCAGCAGCTCCCATCGCACAGATACGCAGTATTTT. It is translated as CASSSHRTDTQYF.

This chain joins TRBV15 and TRBJ1-2; D unclear. The CDR3 extends over 18 amino acids. Germline V gene lookup returns CDR1 LNHNV and CDR2 YYDKDF (reference sequence). V was trimmed by 1 base and J by 3 bases, leaving 21 bases between them. The CDR3 reads CATSRAGLQVPGDYGYTF. The CDR3 DNA sequence: TGTGCCACCAGCAGAGCCGGGTTGCAGGTACCCGGGGACTATGGCTACACCTTC.

This sequence joins TRBV5-4 and TRBJ1-2, with unresolved D. The germline gives CDR1 SGHNT, CDR2 YYREEE (reference sequence). V lost 6 bases and J 0 bases, leaving 12 bases between the germline ends. This CDR3 has 14 residues. The CDR3 DNA follows: TGTGCCAGCACCCTTACTACCGCTAACTATGGCTACACCTTC. This encodes CASTLTTANYGYTF.

The chain carries TRBV6-5 and TRBJ1-6; no firm D call. The germline V gene encodes CDR1 MNHEY and CDR2 SVGAGI. CDR3 size: 14 residues. V was shortened by 8 bases and J by 5 bases, with 13 bases between the two germline ends. The CDR3 here is CASREGWNNSPLHF. The DNA of the CDR3 is TGTGCCAGCCGCGAGGGATGGAATAATTCACCCCTCCACTTT.

The gene calls are TRBV9 and TRBJ1-3; D gene unclear. V was trimmed by 6 bases and J by 1 base, leaving 11 bases between them. Germline V gene data show CDR1 as SGDLS and CDR2 as YYNGEE. The CDR3 sequence is 14 residues long. The CDR3 region is CASTVGVSGNTIYF. For the CDR3, the DNA is TGTGCCAGCACCGTGGGAGTTTCTGGAAACACCATATATTTT. Filled out from reference TRBV9 and TRBJ1-3, the complete variable domain reads DSGVTQTPKHLITATGQRVTLRCSPRSGDLSVYWYQQSLDQGLQFLIQYYNGEERAKGNILERFSAQQFPDLHSELNLSSLELGDSALYFCASTVGVSGNTIYFGEGSWLTVV.

The sample holds one count of this clone. CDR3 residues: CASSLKYGLDGYTF. CDR3 DNA: TGTGCCAGCAGCCTAAAATACGGACTGGATGGCTACACCTTC. The chain recombines TRBV27 with TRBJ1-2; D gene uncertain. The germline CDR1 and CDR2 sequences are MNHEY and SMNVEV (reference sequence). This CDR3 is 14 amino acids long. Trimming took 6 bases from V and 6 from J, leaving 17 bases between them.

In the case of this clone: At one end the junction does not follow the germline gene, possibly because of a read error. The V gene is TRBV6-2 or TRBV6-3, the J gene TRBJ1-4, with D unclear. Germline assignment: CDR1 MNHEY and CDR2 SVGEGT. The length of the CDR3 is 13 residues. CDR3 sequence (DNA): TGTGCCAGCAGTCTTAGCGGTCGACTGAGGAAGGTTTTT. This translates into CASSLSGRLRKVF.

Here the CDR3 reads CASSYLATYEQYF. The CDR3 DNA is TGTGCCAGCAGTTATCTAGCAACCTACGAGCAGTACTTC. The rearrangement joins TRBV28 to TRBJ2-7, with D possibly being TRBD2 (5 bases). Germline values: CDR1 MDHEN, CDR2 SYDVKM. The CDR3 has 13 amino acids. Trimming left V 4 bases short and J 2 bases short, with 9 bases between.

The V call is TRBV29-1, the J call TRBJ2-7; 7 nucleotides match TRBD1. The CDR3 covers 13 residues. V trimming: 6 bases; J trimming: 2 bases; junction bases outside the gene matches: 7. Germline CDR1 is SQVTM and CDR2 is ANQGSEA. The CDR3 is CSVRDRTTYEQYF. Written as DNA, the CDR3 is TGCAGCGTCCGGGACAGAACGACCTACGAGCAGTACTTC.

J is TRBJ1-2 and V is TRBV9, with D tentatively TRBD1 (6 bases). Germline values: CDR1 SGDLS, CDR2 YYNGEE. Trimming shortened V by 0 bases and J by 6 bases, and 15 bases separated the two germline ends. The CDR3 runs to 15 residues. CDR3 sequence reads: CASSVASGQWDGYTF. CDR3 nucleotides: TGTGCCAGCAGCGTAGCATCCGGACAGTGGGATGGCTACACCTTC.

The chain has TRBV9 and TRBJ2-2; 7 bases map to TRBD2. Germline CDR1 SGDLS, CDR2 YYNGEE. CDR3 length: 15 residues. Trimming cost V 0 bases and J 7 bases; bases outside gene matches: 6. CDR3 nucleotide sequence: TGTGCCAGCAGCGTAGTCTCCAGGGAGGGCGGGGAGCTGTTTTTT. It yields the protein CASSVVSREGGELFF.

The chain uses TRBV24-1 and TRBJ2-5; TRBD1 might be the D (6 bases). The CDR3 consists of 14 residues. V lost 3 bases and J lost 2, with 9 bases in between. The V gene's germline CDR1 is KGHDR and CDR2 SFDVKD. The CDR3 here is CATSDPGTQETQYF. CDR3 DNA: TGTGCCACCAGTGATCCCGGGACACAAGAGACCCAGTACTTC.

V is TRBV9 and J is TRBJ2-4, with 13 bases identical to TRBD2. This CDR3 spans 16 amino acids. CDR1 and CDR2 (germline): SGDLS, YYNGEE. V trimming: 4 bases; J trimming: 8 bases; junction bases outside the gene matches: 9. The CDR3 here is CASSPGLAGAQDIQYF. The CDR3 bases are TGTGCCAGCAGCCCCGGACTAGCGGGAGCCCAGGACATTCAGTACTTC.

The chain employs TRBV11-3 and TRBJ2-7, with D possibly matching TRBD1 (5 bases). CDR3 length: 14 residues. Trimming removed 4 bases at V and 6 bases at J, with 16 bases between. Germline lookup yields CDR1 SGHNT and CDR2 YENEEA. CDR3 DNA sequence: TGTGCCAGCAGCTCTCAGGGTCGCCCCCTCGAGCAGTACTTC. It encodes CASSSQGRPLEQYF.